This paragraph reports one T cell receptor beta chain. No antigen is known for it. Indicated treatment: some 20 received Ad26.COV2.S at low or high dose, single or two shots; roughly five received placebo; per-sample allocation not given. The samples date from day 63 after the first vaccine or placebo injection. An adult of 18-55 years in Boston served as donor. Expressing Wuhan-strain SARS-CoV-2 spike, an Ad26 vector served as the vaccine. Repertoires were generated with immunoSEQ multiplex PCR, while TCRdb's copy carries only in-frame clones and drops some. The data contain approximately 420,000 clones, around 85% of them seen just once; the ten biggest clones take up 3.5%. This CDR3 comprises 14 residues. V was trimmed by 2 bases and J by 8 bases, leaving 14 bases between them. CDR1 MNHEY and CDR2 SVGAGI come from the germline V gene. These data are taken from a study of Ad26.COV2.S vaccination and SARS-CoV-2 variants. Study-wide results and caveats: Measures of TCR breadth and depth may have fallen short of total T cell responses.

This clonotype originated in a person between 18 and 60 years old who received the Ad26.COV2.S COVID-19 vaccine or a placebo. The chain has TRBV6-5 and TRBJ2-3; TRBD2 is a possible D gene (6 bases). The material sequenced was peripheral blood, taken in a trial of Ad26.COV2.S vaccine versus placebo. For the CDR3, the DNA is TGTGCCAGCAGTTACAGGGGTACTAGCCGTACGCAGTATTTT. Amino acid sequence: CASSYRGTSRTQYF.